A single sample is the source of the 27 T cell receptor beta chains below, sequenced in a study of STAT5B mutations in CD4+ large granular lymphocyte leukemia. This table comes from immunoSEQ multiplex PCR, and its TCRdb copy is limited to in-frame clones, with some not included. The sample comprises 40,000 to 55,000 clones, roughly four fifths of which are singletons, and 0.3% to 0.4% rests with the top ten. Sequencing used CD4+ T cells from blood buffy coats. The source is a human donor in good health.

The chain carries TRBV11-2 and TRBJ2-3, with a weak D call TRBD1 (6 bases). The CDR3 has 14 amino acids. Germline assignment: CDR1 SGHAT and CDR2 FQNNGV. Between the trimmed V and J ends, which lost 5 bases and 8 bases, there was a span of 17 bases. CDR3 sequence: CASSPSRQVPTQYF. DNA for the CDR3: TGTGCCAGCAGCCCCAGCCGACAGGTGCCTACGCAGTATTTT.

V gene TRBV14 combines with J gene TRBJ1-2; 8 nucleotides agree with TRBD1. With 2 bases clipped from V and 7 bases from J, the junction kept 3 bases outside the gene matches. The V gene's germline CDR1 is SGHDN and CDR2 FVKESK. The CDR3 runs to 13 residues. CDR3 DNA: TGTGCCAGCAGCCAAAACAGGGGGTCTGGCTACACCTTC. Its translation: CASSQNRGSGYTF.

The chain employs TRBV11-2 and TRBJ2-1, with 13 bases fitting TRBD2. This CDR3 has 15 amino acids. The V and J ends lost 6 bases and 4 bases, in that order; junction bases with no gene match: 3. Germline CDR1 and CDR2: SGHAT and FQNNGV. CDR3 loop: CASRTSGRRYNEQFF. DNA for the CDR3: TGTGCCAGCAGGACTAGCGGGAGGAGGTACAATGAGCAGTTCTTC.

The chain joins TRBV30 to TRBJ1-1; D is undetermined. Germline V gives CDR1 GTSNPN, CDR2 SVGIG (reference sequence). Trimming pared 2 bases from V and 3 bases from J, leaving 10 bases between. The CDR3 runs 13 residues. CDR3 in amino acids: CAWSNGGYTEAFF. CDR3 DNA: TGTGCCTGGAGTAACGGCGGGTACACTGAAGCTTTCTTT.

The chain uses TRBV10-3 and TRBJ1-3; D is undetermined. CDR1 is ENHRY and CDR2 is SYGVKD in the germline V gene. The CDR3 runs 14 residues. Between the trimmed V and J ends, which lost 7 bases and 4 bases, there was a span of 14 bases. The CDR3 sequence is CAITADARGNTIYF. CDR3 bases: TGTGCCATCACCGCCGACGCCAGGGGAAACACCATATATTTT.

V and J are TRBV30 and TRBJ2-5, with 7 bases matching TRBD2. In germline, CDR1 is GTSNPN, CDR2 SVGIG (reference sequence). This CDR3 has 12 residues. V lost 4 bases, J lost 4 bases, and 3 bases stayed unmatched. The CDR3, as DNA: TGTGCCTGGAACTTAGCGGGAGAGACCCAGTACTTC. Translating it yields CAWNLAGETQYF.

This clone showed up just a few times. This chain connects TRBV10-2 to TRBJ1-1; TRBD1 might be the D (6 bases). Germline CDR1 reads WSHSY; CDR2 reads SAAADI. The V gene lost 7 bases and the J gene lost 6 bases, with 12 bases spanning the gap. CDR3 length: 12 residues. This CDR3 reads CASNNRESEAFF. CDR3 sequence (DNA): TGCGCCAGCAATAACAGGGAATCTGAAGCTTTCTTT.

In its sample, this clone was seen a few times. The gene calls are TRBV6-5 and TRBJ2-2, with D possibly matching TRBD2 (6 bases). The CDR3 loop spans 14 amino acids. From germline, CDR1 is MNHEY and CDR2 SVGAGI. V was clipped by 5 bases and J by 6 bases, with 13 bases between them. The chain's CDR3 is CASSRRGTAGELFF. As DNA, the CDR3 is TGTGCCAGCAGTCGACGCGGGACCGCCGGGGAGCTGTTTTTT.

J is TRBJ1-6 and V is TRBV30, with D perhaps TRBD1 (5 bases). V was pared by 0 bases and J by 3 bases, with 15 bases between. The length of the CDR3 is 17 residues. Per germline, CDR1 GTSNPN and CDR2 SVGIG (reference sequence). CDR3 nucleotides: TGTGCCTGGAGTGTATTAAGGGCCAGGGACTATAATTCACCCCTCCACTTT. Translation gives CAWSVLRARDYNSPLHF.

The CDR3 loop is CASTGTGGSVQPQHF. The CDR3 region has the DNA TGTGCCAGCACTGGGACAGGGGGCTCGGTTCAGCCCCAGCATTTT. The V call is TRBV2, the J call TRBJ1-5, with TRBD1 identical over 12 bases. The CDR3 sequence is 15 residues long. The V gene end was trimmed by 7 bases and the J gene end by 6 bases; junction bases not matched to a gene: 7. From germline, CDR1 is SNHLY and CDR2 FYNNEI. The variable domain in full, with the rest retrieved from reference TRBV2 and TRBJ1-5, is EPEVTQTPSHQVTQMGQEVILRCVPISNHLYFYWYRQILGQKVEFLVSFYNNEISEKSEIFDDQFSVERPDGSNFTLKIRSTKLEDSAMYFCASTGTGGSVQPQHFGDGTRLSIL.

The chain couples TRBV11-2 to TRBJ2-6; D not resolved. The CDR3 totals 13 residues. The germline V and J ends were trimmed by 7 bases and 0 bases, with 4 bases remaining between them. The germline V gene encodes CDR1 SGHAT and CDR2 FQNNGV. The chain's CDR3 is CASKVSGANVLTF. For the CDR3, the DNA is TGTGCCAGCAAGGTCTCTGGGGCCAACGTCCTGACTTTC.

The chain joins TRBV5-5 to TRBJ1-5, with 8 bases lining up with TRBD1. Germline CDR1 reads SGHKS; CDR2 reads YYEKEE (reference sequence). With 4 bases clipped from V and 0 bases from J, the junction kept 15 bases outside the gene matches. The CDR3 is 19 amino acids. The CDR3 loop reads CASSRIYRQGLYSNQPQHF. The DNA of the CDR3 is TGTGCCAGCAGCCGAATTTATCGACAGGGGTTATATAGCAATCAGCCCCAGCATTTT.

The V gene is TRBV19, the J gene TRBJ2-7, with unresolved D. Trimming cost V 0 bases and J 2 bases, with 11 bases left between them. Germline V gene sequence: CDR1 LNHDA, CDR2 SQIVND (reference sequence). CDR3 length: 15 residues. CDR3 in amino acids: CASSIDPGETYEQYF. The CDR3 DNA sequence: TGTGCCAGTAGTATAGATCCCGGCGAAACCTACGAGCAGTACTTC.

The chain recombines TRBV5-8 with TRBJ2-1; D is possibly TRBD2 (6 bases). Germline lookup yields CDR1 SGHTS and CDR2 YDEGEE. V gave up 3 bases and J gave up 9 bases, with 19 bases separating them. CDR3 length: 15 residues. The CDR3 coding sequence is TGTGCCAGCAGCTCGACGCAAGGGGCCGGGGGTGAGCAGTTCTTC. Translated, it gives CASSSTQGAGGEQFF.

The chain employs TRBV12-5 and TRBJ2-1; TRBD2 aligns across 13 bases. With 2 bases clipped from V and 10 bases from J, the junction kept 8 bases outside the gene matches. The germline V gene encodes CDR1 LGHNT and CDR2 FRNRAP. CDR3 length: 16 residues. CDR3 sequence reads: CASGLTSGGAGREQFF. CDR3 in DNA: TGTGCTAGTGGTTTGACTAGCGGGGGGGCCGGGCGGGAGCAGTTCTTC.

V usage is TRBV5-6 and J usage is TRBJ2-1; TRBD1 matches at 10 bases. Germline assignment: CDR1 SGHDT and CDR2 YYEEEE. V lost 5 bases to trimming and J lost 2 bases; unmatched junction nucleotides: 4. The CDR3 spans 15 residues. CDR3 coding DNA: TGTGCCAGCAGTTTCGGACAGGGGGCCTACAATGAGCAGTTCTTC. Residues: CASSFGQGAYNEQFF.

The chain joins TRBV11-2 to TRBJ1-1; D perhaps matches TRBD1 (6 bases). The CDR3 is 14 amino acids. Germline lookup yields CDR1 SGHAT and CDR2 FQNNGV. Trimming removed 2 bases at V and 1 base at J, with 8 bases between. Written as DNA, the CDR3 is TGTGCCAGCAGCTTACAGGGGCGGAACACTGAAGCTTTCTTT. Its translation: CASSLQGRNTEAFF. The variable domain in full, with the rest retrieved from reference TRBV11-2 and TRBJ1-1, is EAGVAQSPRYKIIEKRQSVAFWCNPISGHATLYWYQQILGQGPKLLIQFQNNGVVDDSQLPKDRFSAERLKGVDSTLKIQPAKLEDSAVYLCASSLQGRNTEAFFGQGTRLTVV.

The CDR3 loop is CASSPPTVETGELFF. The CDR3 region has the DNA TGTGCCAGCTCACCACCGACAGTAGAAACCGGGGAGCTGTTTTTT. The gene calls are TRBV18 and TRBJ2-2; TRBD1 is a possible D gene (5 bases). The CDR3 loop spans 15 amino acids. V lost 0 bases and J 5 bases, leaving 10 bases between the germline ends. CDR1 is KGHSH and CDR2 is LQKENI in the germline V gene. Complete variable domain (other parts from reference TRBV18 and TRBJ2-2): NAGVMQNPRHLVRRRGQEARLRCSPMKGHSHVYWYRQLPEEGLKFMVYLQKENIIDESGMPKERFSAEFPKEGPSILRIQQVVRGDSAAYFCASSPPTVETGELFFGEGSRLTVL.

The CDR3 protein is CASSLPDRGLNEKLFF. The DNA for the CDR3 is TGTGCCAGCAGCCTCCCCGACAGGGGTCTTAATGAAAAACTGTTTTTT. The rearrangement uses TRBV5-8 and TRBJ1-4, with TRBD1 identical over 8 bases. Germline V CDR1 and CDR2: SGHTS, YDEGEE. This CDR3 has 16 amino acids. V lost 4 bases and J lost 4; bases outside the gene matches: 9.

The rearrangement joins TRBV9 to TRBJ1-4; TRBD1 is a possible D gene (5 bases). V was shortened by 4 bases and J by 7 bases, with 20 bases between the two germline ends. This CDR3 has 16 amino acids. The germline V gene encodes CDR1 SGDLS and CDR2 YYNGEE. CDR3 loop: CASSPPIRDVCEKLFF. CDR3 DNA sequence: TGTGCCAGCAGCCCCCCCATCCGGGACGTCTGTGAAAAACTGTTTTTT.

This clone turned up a few times. The V and J genes are TRBV30 and TRBJ1-2, with TRBD1 as a possible D gene (5 bases). The germline V and J ends were trimmed by 3 bases and 4 bases, with 21 bases remaining between them. Germline CDR1 GTSNPN, CDR2 SVGIG (reference sequence). The CDR3 runs 16 residues. The CDR3 sequence is CAWSKGVGRTAYGYTF. The CDR3 nucleotides read TGTGCCTGGAGCAAAGGGGTAGGCCGGACTGCCTATGGCTACACCTTC.

The chain joins TRBV7-3 to TRBJ2-7; TRBD1 is a possible D gene (6 bases). Germline CDR1 SGHTA, CDR2 FQGTGA. This CDR3 contains 14 residues. V lost 9 bases and J lost 1, with 16 bases in between. In nucleotides, the CDR3 is TGTGCCAGTGTAATGGGGGACAAATCCTACGAGCAGTACTTC. Encoded protein: CASVMGDKSYEQYF.

This chain joins TRBV29-1 and TRBJ2-5; D is uncertain. CDR3 length: 12 amino acids. The germline gives CDR1 SQVTM, CDR2 ANQGSEA. V was pared by 4 bases and J by 5 bases, with 11 bases between. The chain's CDR3 is CSVGRPSETQYF. Here the CDR3 DNA reads TGCAGCGTTGGGCGACCTTCGGAGACCCAGTACTTC.

The chain carries TRBV30 and TRBJ1-2; 7 positions match TRBD1. V gave up 0 bases and J gave up 4 bases; unmatched junction bases: 8. The CDR3 runs to 15 residues. Germline V gene sequence: CDR1 GTSNPN, CDR2 SVGIG (reference sequence). The CDR3 reads CAWSVGAGGGYGYTF. In nucleotides, the CDR3 is TGTGCCTGGAGTGTGGGGGCAGGGGGAGGCTATGGCTACACCTTC.

The V gene is TRBV11-2, the J gene TRBJ1-2; the D gene is possibly TRBD1 (6 bases). V was trimmed by 1 base and J by 5 bases, leaving 14 bases between them. The germline V gene has CDR1 SGHAT and CDR2 FQNNGV. The CDR3 sequence is 15 residues long. The CDR3 region is CASSLGRGGGYGYTF. CDR3 bases: TGTGCCAGCAGCTTAGGGAGGGGAGGGGGTTATGGCTACACCTTC.

This chain joins TRBV5-1 and TRBJ2-3, with 13 nucleotides matching TRBD2. The CDR3 consists of 16 residues. The germline CDR1 and CDR2 sequences are SGHRS and YFSETQ. J lost 6 bases, V lost 6 bases, and 10 bases had no gene match. The chain's CDR3 is CASNIGGTSGMDTQYF. CDR3 bases: TGCGCCAGCAACATCGGCGGGACTAGCGGGATGGATACGCAGTATTTT.

V gene TRBV5-6 combines with J gene TRBJ2-7; D is ambiguous. V was trimmed by 5 bases and J by 6 bases, leaving 12 bases between them. CDR1 is SGHDT and CDR2 is YYEEEE in the germline V gene. This CDR3 comprises 12 residues. CDR3 nucleotide sequence: TGTGCCAGCAGTTTCCGCAGGTCCGAGCAGTACTTC. Protein product: CASSFRRSEQYF.